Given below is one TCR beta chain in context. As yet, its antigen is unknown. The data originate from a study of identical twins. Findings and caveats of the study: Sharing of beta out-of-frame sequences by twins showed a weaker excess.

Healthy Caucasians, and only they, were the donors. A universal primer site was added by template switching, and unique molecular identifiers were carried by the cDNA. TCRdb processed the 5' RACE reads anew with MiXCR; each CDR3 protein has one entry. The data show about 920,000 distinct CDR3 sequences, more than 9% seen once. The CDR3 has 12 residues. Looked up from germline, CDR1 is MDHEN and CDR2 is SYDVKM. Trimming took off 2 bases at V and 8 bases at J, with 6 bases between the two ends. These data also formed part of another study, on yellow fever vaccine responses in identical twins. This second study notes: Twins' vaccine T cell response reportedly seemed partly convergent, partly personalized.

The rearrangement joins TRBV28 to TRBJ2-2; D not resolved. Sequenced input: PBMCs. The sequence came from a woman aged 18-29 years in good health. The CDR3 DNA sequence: TGTGCCAGCAGTTTAAACCGGGGGGAGCTGTTTTTT. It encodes CASSLNRGELFF.